The clone carrying this T cell receptor (beta chain) was found once. Its antigen is unidentified. This sample was included in a study of cytomegalovirus exposure and HLA in healthy donors. Across the study: Inside one of the first data releases sat 80 million to 95 million unique TCRs taken from HLA-typed donors.

Germline CDR1 is WNHNN and CDR2 is SYGVQD (reference sequence). J gave up 8 bases and V 3 bases, and 10 bases lay outside the gene matches. The CDR3 is 16 residues long. PCR was performed using 60 Vbeta and 13 Jbeta primers. Assay used: immunoSEQ multiplex PCR; TCRdb lists only in-frame clones, some missing. This sample yields about 82,000 clones, of which more than 50% are seen a single time; 15% belongs to the top ten. Findings and caveats of the study: A later analysis appeared to link common viral pathogens to several of the most significant clusters. Reported performance of the classifier showed diagnosis of cytomegalovirus status with high specificity and sensitivity. In an earlier analysis, productive rearrangement rates for most beta V segments clustered near 87% or 30%.

The sequencing sample was made of PBMCs. This sequence joins TRBV10-1 and TRBJ2-1, with 10 nucleotides matching TRBD2. The receptor was derived from a woman in her thirties or forties in good health and CMV-seropositive. This CDR3 is CASSDIAGGRRDEQFF. The CDR3 coding sequence is TGCGCCAGCAGTGACATAGCGGGAGGCCGTAGGGATGAGCAGTTCTTC.